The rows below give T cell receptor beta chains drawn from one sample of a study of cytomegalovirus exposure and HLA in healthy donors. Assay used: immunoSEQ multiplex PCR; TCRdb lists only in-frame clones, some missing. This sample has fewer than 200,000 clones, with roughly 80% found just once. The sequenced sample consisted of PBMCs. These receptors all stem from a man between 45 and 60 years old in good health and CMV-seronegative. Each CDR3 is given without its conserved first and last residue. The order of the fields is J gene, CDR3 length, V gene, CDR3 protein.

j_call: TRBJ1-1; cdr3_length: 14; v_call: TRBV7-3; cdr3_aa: ASSASRQGRNTEAF
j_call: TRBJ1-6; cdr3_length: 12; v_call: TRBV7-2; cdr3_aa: ASRAGGRNSPLH
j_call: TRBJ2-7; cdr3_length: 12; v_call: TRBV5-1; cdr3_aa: ASSLGDRVSEQY
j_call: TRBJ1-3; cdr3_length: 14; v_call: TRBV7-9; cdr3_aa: ASSLTYRETGNTIY
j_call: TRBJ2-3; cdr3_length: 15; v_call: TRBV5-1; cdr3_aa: ASSRNRLKPSTDTQY
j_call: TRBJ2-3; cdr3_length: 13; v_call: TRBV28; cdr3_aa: ASSSSGSRTDTQY
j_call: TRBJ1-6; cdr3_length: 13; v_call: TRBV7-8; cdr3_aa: ASASGRGNNSPLH
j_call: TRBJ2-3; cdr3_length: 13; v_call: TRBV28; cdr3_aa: ASSLQGFVGDTQY
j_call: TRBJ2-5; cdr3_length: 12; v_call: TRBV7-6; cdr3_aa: ASSTYQGQETQY
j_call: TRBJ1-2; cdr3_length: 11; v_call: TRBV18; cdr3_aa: ASSTTGFYGYT
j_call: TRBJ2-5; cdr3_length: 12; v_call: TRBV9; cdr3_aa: ASTPGPTDRTQY
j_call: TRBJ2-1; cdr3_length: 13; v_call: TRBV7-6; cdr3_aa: ASSISGSSYNEQF
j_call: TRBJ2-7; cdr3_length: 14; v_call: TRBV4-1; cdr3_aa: ASSQDLVQGPSEQY
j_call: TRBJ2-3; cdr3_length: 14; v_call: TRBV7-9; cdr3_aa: ASSLAGGPLTDTQY
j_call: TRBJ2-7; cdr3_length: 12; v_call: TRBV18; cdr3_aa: ASSAGSTFYEQY
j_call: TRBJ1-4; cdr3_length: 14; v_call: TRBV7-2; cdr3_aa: ASSGGPGRGGEKLF
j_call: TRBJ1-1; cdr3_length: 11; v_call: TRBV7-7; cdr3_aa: ASSLTENTEAF
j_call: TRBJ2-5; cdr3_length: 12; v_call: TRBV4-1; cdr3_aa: ASSQWTKEETQY
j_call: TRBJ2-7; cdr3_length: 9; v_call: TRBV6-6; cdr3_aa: ASGFQREQY
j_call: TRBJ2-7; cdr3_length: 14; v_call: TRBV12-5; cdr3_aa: ASGLDLGTKTYEQY